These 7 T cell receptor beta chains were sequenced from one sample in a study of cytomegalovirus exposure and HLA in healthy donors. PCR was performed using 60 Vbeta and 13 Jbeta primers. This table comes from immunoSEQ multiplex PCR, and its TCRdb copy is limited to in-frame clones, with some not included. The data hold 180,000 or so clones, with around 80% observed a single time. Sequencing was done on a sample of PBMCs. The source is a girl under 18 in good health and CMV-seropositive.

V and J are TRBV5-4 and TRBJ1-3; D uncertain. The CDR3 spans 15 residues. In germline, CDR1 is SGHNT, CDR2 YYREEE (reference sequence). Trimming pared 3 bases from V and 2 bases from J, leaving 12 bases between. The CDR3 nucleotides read TGTGCCAGCAGCTGGGGAGAGGGCGCTGGAAACACCATATATTTT. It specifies CASSWGEGAGNTIYF. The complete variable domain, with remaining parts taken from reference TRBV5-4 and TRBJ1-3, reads ETGVTQSPTHLIKTRGQQVTLRCSSQSGHNTVSWYQQALGQGPQFIFQYYREEENGRGNFPPRFSGLQFPNYSSELNVNALELDDSALYLCASSWGEGAGNTIYFGEGSWLTVV.

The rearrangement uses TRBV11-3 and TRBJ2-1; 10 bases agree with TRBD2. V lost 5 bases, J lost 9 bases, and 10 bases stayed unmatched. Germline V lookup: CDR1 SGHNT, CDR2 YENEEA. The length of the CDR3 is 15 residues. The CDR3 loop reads CASSTLAGDMGEQFF. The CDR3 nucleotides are TGTGCCAGCAGCACCCTAGCGGGAGACATGGGTGAGCAGTTCTTC.

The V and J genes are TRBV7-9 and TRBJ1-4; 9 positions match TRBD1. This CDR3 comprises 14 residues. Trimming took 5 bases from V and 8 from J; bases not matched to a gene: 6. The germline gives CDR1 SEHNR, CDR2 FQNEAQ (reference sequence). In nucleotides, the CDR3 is TGTGCCAGCAGCCAGGGACAGGGCGGCGAAAAACTGTTTTTT. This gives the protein CASSQGQGGEKLFF.

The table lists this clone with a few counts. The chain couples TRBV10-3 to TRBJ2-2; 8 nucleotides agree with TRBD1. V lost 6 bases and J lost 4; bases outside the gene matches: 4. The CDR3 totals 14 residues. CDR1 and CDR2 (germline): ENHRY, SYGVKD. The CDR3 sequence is CAISGQGGTGELFF. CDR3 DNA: TGTGCCATCAGCGGACAGGGCGGCACCGGGGAGCTGTTTTTT.

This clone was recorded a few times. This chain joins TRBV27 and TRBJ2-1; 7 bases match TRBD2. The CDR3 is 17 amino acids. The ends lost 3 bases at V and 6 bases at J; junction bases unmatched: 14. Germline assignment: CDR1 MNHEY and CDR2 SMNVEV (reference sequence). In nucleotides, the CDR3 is TGTGCCAGCAGTTTGCCGAACCCCGGGACTACATCCAATGAGCAGTTCTTC. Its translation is CASSLPNPGTTSNEQFF.

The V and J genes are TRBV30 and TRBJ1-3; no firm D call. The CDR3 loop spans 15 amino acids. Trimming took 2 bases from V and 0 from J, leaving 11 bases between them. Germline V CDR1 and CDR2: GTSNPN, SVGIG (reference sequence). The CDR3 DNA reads TGTGCCTGGAGTCCGGGAGCGACCTCTGGAAACACCATATATTTT. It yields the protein CAWSPGATSGNTIYF.

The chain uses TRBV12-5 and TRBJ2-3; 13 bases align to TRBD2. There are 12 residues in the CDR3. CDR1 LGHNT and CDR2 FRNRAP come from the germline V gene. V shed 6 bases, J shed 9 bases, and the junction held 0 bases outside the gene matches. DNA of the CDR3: TGTGCTAGTGGGGGACTAGCGGGGACGCAGTATTTT. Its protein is CASGGLAGTQYF.